This T cell receptor beta chain was sequenced for a study of cytomegalovirus exposure and HLA in healthy donors. Germline-derived CDR1 and CDR2 are SGHDN and FVKESK. This CDR3 has 16 amino acids. The V end lost 4 bases, the J end lost 2 bases, and 12 bases lay between the germline ends. Study findings and constraints: For most subjects, TCR beta sequences were reported to predict HLA-A and HLA-B alleles with accuracy. Most sequenced TCRs were rare (though some public TCRs occurred in many donors). Immune exposure was documented only through CMV serostatus. In a later analysis, common viral pathogens appeared linked to several of the most significant clusters.

The PCR had 60 Vbeta and 13 Jbeta primers. Clones were sequenced by immunoSEQ multiplex PCR, and TCRdb holds only the in-frame ones, with some missing. The table records more than 150,000 clones, around 84% of them present only once. A word on this clone: The antigen remains unidentified.

The origin of this receptor is a girl aged 2 to 10 in good health and CMV-seropositive. The chain employs TRBV14 and TRBJ2-6, with D perhaps TRBD1 (6 bases). The sample taken for sequencing was PBMCs. The CDR3 DNA reads TGTGCCAGCAGCCCCTTAAACAGGGCTGGGGCCAACGTCCTGACTTTC. Amino acids: CASSPLNRAGANVLTF.